The rows below give T cell receptor beta chains drawn from one sample of a study of blood T cell repertoires in COVID-19. Some clones are missing from TCRdb's copy, which holds only in-frame ones; the method was immunoSEQ multiplex PCR. The table lists under 250,000 clones, around 90% of them singletons. Material: PBMCs or T cells enriched from blood (not recorded which). These receptor sequences come from a man aged 25 to 45 who had recovered from COVID-19. Each CDR3 is given with its conserved first and last residue.

len	j_gene	v_gene	CDR3aa
13	TRBJ1-5	TRBV28	CASSGQVGQPQHF
14	TRBJ2-7	TRBV27	CASSLVGANYEQYF
15	TRBJ2-7	TRBV28	CASSFFQVGGGEQYF
15	TRBJ1-1	TRBV7-2	CASSGRGQDYTEAFF
12	TRBJ2-7	TRBV12-3/TRBV12-4	CASTREGYEQYF
13	TRBJ2-1	TRBV15	CATSGTSGNEQFF
17	TRBJ2-2	TRBV6-2/TRBV6-3	CASSLDPWTGETGELFF
14	TRBJ1-4	TRBV7-2	CASSPRQGSGKLFF
15	TRBJ1-3	TRBV18	CASSRDRGSGNTIYF
15	TRBJ1-2	TRBV27	CASSSRDTSNYGYTF
13	TRBJ1-1	TRBV7-9	CASSLGQGMAAFF
13	TRBJ1-2	TRBV29-1	CSVVTEVNYGYTF
18	TRBJ2-7	TRBV6-1	CASSEDVAGRAGRDEQYF
12	TRBJ2-1	TRBV10-2	CASSELYNEQFF
15	TRBJ2-2	TRBV6-5	CASSRQGENTGELFF
15	TRBJ2-5	TRBV2	CASSPGLGGFETQYF
14	TRBJ2-7	TRBV18	CASSTGQGKNEQYF
13	TRBJ2-3	TRBV3-1/TRBV3-2	CARTGGSTDTQYF
16	TRBJ2-3	TRBV4-1	CASSQPGLASRDTQYF
14	TRBJ2-2	TRBV4-3	CASSQDAGLGELFF
15	TRBJ2-1	TRBV27	CASSLSPSPGLEWFF
15	TRBJ2-7	TRBV6-5	CASSYSNWTPYEQYF
15	TRBJ1-5	TRBV7-2	CASSPGQSSNQPQHF
13	TRBJ2-7	TRBV28	CASSIPWGGEQYF
13	TRBJ1-1	TRBV11-2	CASTPARTPEAFF
15	TRBJ2-7	TRBV11-2	CASSTLETGPYEQYF
16	TRBJ2-1	TRBV5-4	CASSLVPQLVVNEQFF
14	TRBJ2-1	TRBV7-2	CASSPIAIYNEQFF
15	TRBJ1-2	TRBV10-3	CATPPLQGAGYGYTF
15	TRBJ2-1	TRBV9	CASSSGDSGRGEQFF
16	TRBJ2-3	TRBV4-2	CASSQGERGGENTQYF
14	TRBJ1-5	TRBV27	CASSLRGYNQPQHF
16	TRBJ1-4	TRBV5-1	CASSNTGTEPNEKLFF
21	TRBJ2-6	TRBV1	CTSSQEAARQGEDSGANVLTF
15	TRBJ2-7	TRBV5-1	CASSLGTSLFWEQYF
16	TRBJ1-6	TRBV23-1	CASSQSGGGGNSPLHF
15	TRBJ1-6	TRBV11-2	CASSLTGLLIHTLHF
14	TRBJ1-2	TRBV2	CASSEDRVDYGYTF
12	TRBJ1-2	TRBV2	CASSVRNYGYTF
13	TRBJ1-1	TRBV5-1	CASSSTGNTEAFF